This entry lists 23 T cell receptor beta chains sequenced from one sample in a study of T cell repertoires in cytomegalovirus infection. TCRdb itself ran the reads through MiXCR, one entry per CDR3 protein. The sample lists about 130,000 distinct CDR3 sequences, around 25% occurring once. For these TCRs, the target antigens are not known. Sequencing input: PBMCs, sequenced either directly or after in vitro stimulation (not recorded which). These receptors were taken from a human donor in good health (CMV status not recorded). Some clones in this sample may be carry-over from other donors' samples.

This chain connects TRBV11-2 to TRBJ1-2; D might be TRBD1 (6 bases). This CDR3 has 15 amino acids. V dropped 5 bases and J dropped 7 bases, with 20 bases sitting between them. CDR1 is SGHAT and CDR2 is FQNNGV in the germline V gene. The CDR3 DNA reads TGTGCCAGCAGCCCGGTACAGGGTAAGAGGACTGGCTACACCTTC. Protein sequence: CASSPVQGKRTGYTF.

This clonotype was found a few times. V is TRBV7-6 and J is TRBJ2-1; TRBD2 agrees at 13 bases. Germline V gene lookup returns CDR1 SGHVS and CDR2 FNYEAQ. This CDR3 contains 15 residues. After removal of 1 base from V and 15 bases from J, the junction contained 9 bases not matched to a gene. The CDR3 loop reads CASSLVGTSGVEVFF. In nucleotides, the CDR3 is TGTGCCAGCAGCTTAGTTGGGACTAGCGGGGTGGAGGTGTTCTTC.

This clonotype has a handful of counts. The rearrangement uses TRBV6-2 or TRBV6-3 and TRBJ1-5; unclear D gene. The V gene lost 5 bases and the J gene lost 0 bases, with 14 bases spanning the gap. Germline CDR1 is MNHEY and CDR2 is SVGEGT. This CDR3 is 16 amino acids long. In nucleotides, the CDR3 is TGTGCCAGCAGTAACGCTGGGGTATATAGCAATCAGCCCCAGCATTTT. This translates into CASSNAGVYSNQPQHF.

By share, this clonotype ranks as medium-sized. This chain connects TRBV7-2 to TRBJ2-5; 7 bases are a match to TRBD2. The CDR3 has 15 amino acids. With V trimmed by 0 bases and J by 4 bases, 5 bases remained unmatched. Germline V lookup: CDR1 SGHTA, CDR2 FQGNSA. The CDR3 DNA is TGTGCCAGCAGCTTAGCTGGGGTAGCGGGAGAGACCCAGTACTTC. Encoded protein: CASSLAGVAGETQYF.

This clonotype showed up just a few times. The CDR3 DNA reads as TGTGCCACCCCGACTAGTAAAGAGACCCAGTACTTC. Protein: CATPTSKETQYF. J is TRBJ2-5 and V is TRBV15, with a weak D call TRBD2 (6 bases). The length of the CDR3 is 12 residues. The V gene's germline CDR1 is LNHNV and CDR2 YYDKDF (reference sequence). Trimming stripped 8 bases from V and 3 bases from J, with 10 bases between.

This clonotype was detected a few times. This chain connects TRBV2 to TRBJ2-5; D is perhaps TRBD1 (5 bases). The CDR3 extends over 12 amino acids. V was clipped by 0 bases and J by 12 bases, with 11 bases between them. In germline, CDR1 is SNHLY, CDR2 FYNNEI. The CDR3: CASSEAPRQKYF. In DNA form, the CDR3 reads TGTGCCAGCAGTGAAGCGCCGAGACAGAAGTACTTC.

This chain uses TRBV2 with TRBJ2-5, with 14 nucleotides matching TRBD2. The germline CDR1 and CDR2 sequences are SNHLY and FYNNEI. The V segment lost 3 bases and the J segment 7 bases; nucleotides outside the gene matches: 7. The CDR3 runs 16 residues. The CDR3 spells CASSETSGRASRTQYF. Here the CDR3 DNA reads TGTGCCAGCAGTGAGACTAGCGGGAGGGCCAGTAGGACCCAGTACTTC.

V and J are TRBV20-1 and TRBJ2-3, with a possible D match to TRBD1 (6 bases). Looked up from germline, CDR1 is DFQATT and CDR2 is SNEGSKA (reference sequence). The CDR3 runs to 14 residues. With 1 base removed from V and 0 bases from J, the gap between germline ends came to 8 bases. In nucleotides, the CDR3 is TGCAGTGCTAGAGCGACAGGTAGCACAGATACGCAGTATTTT. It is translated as CSARATGSTDTQYF.

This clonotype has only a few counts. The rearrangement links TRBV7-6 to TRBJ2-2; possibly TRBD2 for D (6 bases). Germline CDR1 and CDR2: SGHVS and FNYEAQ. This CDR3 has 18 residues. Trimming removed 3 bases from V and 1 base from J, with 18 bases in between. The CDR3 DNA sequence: TGTGCCAGCAGCTTCTTAGCAGCGGGCCAAGGGAACACCGGGGAGCTGTTTTTT. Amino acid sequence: CASSFLAAGQGNTGELFF.

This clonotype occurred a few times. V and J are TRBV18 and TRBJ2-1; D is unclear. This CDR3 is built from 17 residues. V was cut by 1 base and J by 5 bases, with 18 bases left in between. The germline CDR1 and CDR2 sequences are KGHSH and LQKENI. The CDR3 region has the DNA TGTGCCAGCTCACCACGGGCGCGGTCCCCGACGCACAATGAGCAGTTCTTC. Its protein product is CASSPRARSPTHNEQFF.

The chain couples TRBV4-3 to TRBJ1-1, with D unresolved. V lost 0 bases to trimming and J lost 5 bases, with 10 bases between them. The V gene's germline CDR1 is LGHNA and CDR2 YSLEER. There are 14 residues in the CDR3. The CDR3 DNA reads TGCGCCAGCAGCCAAGATCGGGCAGTTACTGAAGCTTTCTTT. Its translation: CASSQDRAVTEAFF.

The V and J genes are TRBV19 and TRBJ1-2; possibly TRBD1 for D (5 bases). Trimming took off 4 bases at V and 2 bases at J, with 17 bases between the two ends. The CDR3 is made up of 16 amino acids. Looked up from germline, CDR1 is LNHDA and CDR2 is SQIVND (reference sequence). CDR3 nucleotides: TGTGCCAGTAGTACCCTGGGGGGATTAGAAAACTATGGCTACACCTTC. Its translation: CASSTLGGLENYGYTF.

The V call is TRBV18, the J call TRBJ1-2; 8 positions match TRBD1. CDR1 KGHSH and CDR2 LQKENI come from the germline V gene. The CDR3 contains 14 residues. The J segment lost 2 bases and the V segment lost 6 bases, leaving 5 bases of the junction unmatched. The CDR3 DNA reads TGTGCCAGCTCTTCAGGGGGCCCCAACTATGGCTACACCTTC. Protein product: CASSSGGPNYGYTF.

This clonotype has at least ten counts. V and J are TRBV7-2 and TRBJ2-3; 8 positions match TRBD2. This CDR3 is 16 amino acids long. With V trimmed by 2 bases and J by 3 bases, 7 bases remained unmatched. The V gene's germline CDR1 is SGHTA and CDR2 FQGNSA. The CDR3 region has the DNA TGTGCCAGCAGCTTATGGACTAGCTTTGGTACAGATACGCAGTATTTT. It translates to CASSLWTSFGTDTQYF.

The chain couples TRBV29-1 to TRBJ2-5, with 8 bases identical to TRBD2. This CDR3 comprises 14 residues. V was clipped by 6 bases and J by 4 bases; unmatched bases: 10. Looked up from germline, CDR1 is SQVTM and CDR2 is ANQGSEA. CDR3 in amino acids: CSVIVRGGRETQYF. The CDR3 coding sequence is TGCAGCGTGATAGTCCGGGGGGGACGAGAGACCCAGTACTTC.

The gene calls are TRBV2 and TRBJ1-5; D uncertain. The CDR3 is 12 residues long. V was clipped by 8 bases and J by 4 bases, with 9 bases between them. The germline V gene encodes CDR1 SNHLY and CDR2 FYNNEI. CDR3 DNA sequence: TGTGCCAGCGGTAGTAGGAATCAGCCCCAGCATTTT. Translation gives CASGSRNQPQHF.

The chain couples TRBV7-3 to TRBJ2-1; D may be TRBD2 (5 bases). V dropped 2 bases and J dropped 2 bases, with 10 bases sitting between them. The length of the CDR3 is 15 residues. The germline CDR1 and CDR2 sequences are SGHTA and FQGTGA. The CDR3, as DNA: TGTGCCAGCAGCTTAGAGGGTACCCCCTACAATGAGCAGTTCTTC. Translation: CASSLEGTPYNEQFF.

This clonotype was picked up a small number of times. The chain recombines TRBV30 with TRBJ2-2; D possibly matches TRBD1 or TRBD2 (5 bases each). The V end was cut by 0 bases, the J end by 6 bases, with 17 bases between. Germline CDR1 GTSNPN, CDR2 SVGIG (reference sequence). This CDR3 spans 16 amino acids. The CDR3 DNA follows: TGTGCCTGGAGTGTAAAGGGGAGCAGAATGGCCGGGGAGCTGTTTTTT. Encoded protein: CAWSVKGSRMAGELFF.

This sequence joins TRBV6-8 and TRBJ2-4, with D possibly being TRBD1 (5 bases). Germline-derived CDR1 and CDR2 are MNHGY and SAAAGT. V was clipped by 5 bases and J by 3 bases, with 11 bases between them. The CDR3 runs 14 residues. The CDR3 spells CASSRQGDKNIQYF. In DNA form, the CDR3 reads TGTGCCAGCAGTCGGCAGGGTGACAAAAACATTCAGTACTTC.

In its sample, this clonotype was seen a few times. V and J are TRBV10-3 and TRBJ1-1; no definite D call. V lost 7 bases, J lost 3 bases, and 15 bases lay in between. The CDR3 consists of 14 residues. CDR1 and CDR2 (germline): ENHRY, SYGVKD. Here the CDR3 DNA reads TGTGCCATCAAGAAGCCATTTGAGGACACTGAAGCTTTCTTT. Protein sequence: CAIKKPFEDTEAFF.

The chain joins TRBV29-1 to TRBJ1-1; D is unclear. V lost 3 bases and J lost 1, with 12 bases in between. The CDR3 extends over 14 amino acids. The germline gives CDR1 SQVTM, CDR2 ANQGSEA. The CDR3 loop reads CSVDRSAQNTEAFF. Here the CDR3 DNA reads TGCAGCGTTGATCGGTCAGCACAGAACACTGAAGCTTTCTTT.

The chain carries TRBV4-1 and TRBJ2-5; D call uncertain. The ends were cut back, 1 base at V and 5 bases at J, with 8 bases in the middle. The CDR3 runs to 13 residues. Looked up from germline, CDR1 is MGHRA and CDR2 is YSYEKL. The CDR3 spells CASSQAPPETQYF. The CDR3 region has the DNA TGCGCCAGCAGCCAAGCACCCCCGGAGACCCAGTACTTC.

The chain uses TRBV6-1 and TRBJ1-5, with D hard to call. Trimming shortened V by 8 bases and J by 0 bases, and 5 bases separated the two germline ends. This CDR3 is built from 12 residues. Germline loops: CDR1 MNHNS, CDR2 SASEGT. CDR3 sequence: CASEGSNQPQHF. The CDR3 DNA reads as TGTGCCAGCGAGGGTAGCAATCAGCCCCAGCATTTT.